This T cell receptor beta chain appears in the sequencing data of a study of shared clonotypes between healthy human individuals. Overall study: Each donor contributed plates that comprised three CD4 naive, three CD4 memory, two CD8 naive and one CD8 memory.

Broader study findings: Naive CD4 clonotype sharing across several donors was around 5.5%.

Trimming pared 4 bases from V and 0 bases from J, leaving 14 bases between. This CDR3 has 16 residues. CDR1 is MDHEN and CDR2 is SYDVKM in the germline V gene. On this clone: The antigen remains unidentified.

Sequencing used immunoSEQ multiplex PCR; TCRdb keeps in-frame clones, though not all of them. This sample yields over 2 million clones, of which 80% to 95% are seen a single time; approximately 0.39% belongs to the top ten. The clonotype originates from a man aged 18 to 30 in good health. Some clones in this sample may be carry-over from other donors' samples. The sample comprised naive CD4+ T cells from PBMCs. Subset in this sample: CD45RA+ positively selected. The V and J genes are TRBV28 and TRBJ2-3; the D is unclear. In DNA form, the CDR3 reads TGTGCCAGCAGTTCTCCTTTATTCGGGAGCACAGATACGCAGTATTTT. Its protein is CASSSPLFGSTDTQYF. Combining the CDR3 with reference TRBV28 and TRBJ2-3 gives the whole variable domain DVKVTQSSRYLVKRTGEKVFLECVQDMDHENMFWYRQDPGLGLRLIYFSYDVKMKEKGDIPEGYSVSREKKERFSLILESASTNQTSMYLCASSSPLFGSTDTQYFGPGTRLTVL.